This TCR beta chain came from a study of cytomegalovirus exposure and HLA in healthy donors. Study in general: A prior analysis found 117 million unique TCR beta sequences from around 200 million T cells. Points from the study as a whole: TCR beta V segments were, for the most part, productive about 90% or about 30% of the time in an earlier analysis.

The V gene's germline CDR1 is SGHKS and CDR2 YYEKEE (reference sequence). Trimming at V came to 0 bases and at J to 0 bases, leaving 3 bases not matched to a gene. The CDR3 loop spans 16 amino acids. PCR was performed using 60 Vbeta and 13 Jbeta primers. The table came from immunoSEQ multiplex PCR; TCRdb's copy has only in-frame clones and leaves some out. The sample yields fewer than 250,000 clones, approximately 88% seen once. In the case of this clone: Antigen specificity is unknown.

The sequencing input was PBMCs. The V gene is TRBV5-5, the J gene TRBJ1-5; 7 positions agree with TRBD1. The source of this sequence is a boy aged 2-15 years in good health and CMV-seronegative. The CDR3 DNA sequence: TGTGCCAGCAGCTTGGGGGGGACAGATAGCAATCAGCCCCAGCATTTT. Translation: CASSLGGTDSNQPQHF.